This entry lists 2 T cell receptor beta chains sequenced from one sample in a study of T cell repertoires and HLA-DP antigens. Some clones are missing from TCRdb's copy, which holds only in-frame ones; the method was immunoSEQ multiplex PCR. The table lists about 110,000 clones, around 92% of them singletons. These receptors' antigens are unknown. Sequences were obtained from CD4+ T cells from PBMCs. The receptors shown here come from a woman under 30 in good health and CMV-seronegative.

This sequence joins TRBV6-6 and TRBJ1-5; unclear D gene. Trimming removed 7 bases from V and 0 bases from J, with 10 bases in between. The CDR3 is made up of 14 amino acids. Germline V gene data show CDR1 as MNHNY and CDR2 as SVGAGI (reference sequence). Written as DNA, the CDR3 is TGTGCCAGCACGTTGGGGAATAGCAATCAGCCCCAGCATTTT. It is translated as CASTLGNSNQPQHF.

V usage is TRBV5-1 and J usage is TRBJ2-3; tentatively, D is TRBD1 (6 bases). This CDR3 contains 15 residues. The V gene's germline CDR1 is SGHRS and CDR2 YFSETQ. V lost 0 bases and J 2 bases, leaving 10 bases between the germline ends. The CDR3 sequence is CASSLGTAYTDTQYF. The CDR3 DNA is TGCGCCAGCAGCTTGGGGACAGCCTACACAGATACGCAGTATTTT.